This passage covers 20 T cell receptor beta chains from one sample sequenced in a study of cytomegalovirus exposure and HLA in healthy donors. Both 60 Vbeta primers and 13 Jbeta primers went into the PCR. Profiling relied on immunoSEQ multiplex PCR, and the TCRdb table lists in-frame clones only, not all of them. The repertoire includes approximately 97,000 clones, approximately 80% of them detected once, and about 3.5% sits in the top ten. Sequencing was carried out using PBMCs. The receptors come from a male donor in good health and CMV-seropositive.

CDR3 loop: CASRGTGVNTGELFF. In DNA form, the CDR3 reads TGCGCCAGCAGGGGGACAGGGGTGAACACCGGGGAGCTGTTTTTT. The V gene is TRBV10-2, the J gene TRBJ2-2, with TRBD1 matching over 10 bases. The junction had 2 bases not matched to a gene; V was cut back by 6 bases and J by 1 base. Looked up from germline, CDR1 is WSHSY and CDR2 is SAAADI. This CDR3 is 15 amino acids long.

V is TRBV2 and J is TRBJ2-5; 7 nucleotides agree with TRBD1. The V and J ends lost 4 bases and 5 bases, in that order; junction bases with no gene match: 7. The germline V gene has CDR1 SNHLY and CDR2 FYNNEI. This CDR3 contains 14 residues. This CDR3 reads CASSGQGFTETQYF. The CDR3 nucleotides are TGTGCCAGCAGTGGACAGGGTTTCACGGAGACCCAGTACTTC.

V usage is TRBV5-8 and J usage is TRBJ1-2; the D is unclear. CDR1 and CDR2 (germline): SGHTS, YDEGEE. Between the trimmed V and J ends, which lost 4 bases and 4 bases, there was a span of 11 bases. The CDR3 loop spans 13 amino acids. Here the CDR3 reads CASSVDRGYGYTF. The CDR3 DNA is TGTGCCAGCAGCGTGGACCGCGGCTATGGCTACACCTTC.

The chain links TRBV10-1 to TRBJ2-7, with D maybe TRBD2 (6 bases). Trimming pared 8 bases from V and 1 base from J, leaving 18 bases between. This CDR3 contains 15 residues. Per germline, CDR1 WNHNN and CDR2 SYGVQD (reference sequence). CDR3 amino acids: CASGPVAAVSYEQYF. The CDR3 nucleotides read TGCGCCAGCGGCCCGGTAGCGGCAGTATCCTACGAGCAGTACTTC.

The J gene is TRBJ2-1, the V gene TRBV18; 7 bases match TRBD2. CDR1 is KGHSH and CDR2 is LQKENI in the germline V gene. This CDR3 has 16 amino acids. V gave up 2 bases and J gave up 7 bases; unmatched junction bases: 11. The CDR3 loop reads CASSPSGTTTQNEQFF. The CDR3 DNA reads TGTGCCAGCTCACCATCCGGGACTACAACGCAGAATGAGCAGTTCTTC.

This clone came up once. V gene TRBV19 combines with J gene TRBJ1-1; a weak D match, TRBD1 (6 bases). This CDR3 comprises 16 residues. V lost 7 bases, J lost 1 base, and 19 bases lay in between. CDR1 is LNHDA and CDR2 is SQIVND in the germline V gene (reference sequence). The CDR3 nucleotides are TGTGCCAGTAAGGGGGGGTTTGGGGGACCGAACACTGAAGCTTTCTTT. Its protein is CASKGGFGGPNTEAFF.

The count of this clone is one. This sequence joins TRBV18 and TRBJ2-7; D is possibly TRBD1 (6 bases). CDR1 and CDR2 (germline): KGHSH, LQKENI. Trimming cost V 6 bases and J 3 bases, with 12 bases left between them. CDR3 length equals 13 residues. The CDR3 is CASSWAGDYEQYF. CDR3 DNA: TGTGCCAGCTCGTGGGCAGGGGACTACGAGCAGTACTTC.

The J gene is TRBJ1-5, the V gene TRBV7-9; TRBD1 matches 7 bases. The V segment lost 4 bases and the J segment 11 bases; nucleotides outside the gene matches: 14. The CDR3 covers 15 residues. The germline CDR1 and CDR2 sequences are SEHNR and FQNEAQ (reference sequence). Here the CDR3 DNA reads TGTGCCAGCAGCTCCGACAGGGAGTCCGATTTGGCCCAGCATTTT. This gives the protein CASSSDRESDLAQHF.

This chain links TRBV4-1 with TRBJ1-1, with D tentatively TRBD1 (5 bases). The CDR3 loop spans 15 amino acids. V lost 3 bases to trimming and J lost 2 bases, with 13 bases between them. Germline CDR1 MGHRA, CDR2 YSYEKL. This CDR3 reads CASSHLRQFNTEAFF. The DNA of the CDR3 is TGCGCCAGCAGCCACCTGCGACAGTTCAACACTGAAGCTTTCTTT.

The chain employs TRBV7-9 and TRBJ1-1; 7 positions agree with TRBD1. V trimming: 3 bases; J trimming: 1 base; junction bases outside the gene matches: 5. CDR1 SEHNR and CDR2 FQNEAQ come from the germline V gene (reference sequence). The CDR3 consists of 15 residues. This CDR3 is CASSFPGTENTEAFF. CDR3 nucleotides: TGTGCCAGCAGCTTTCCCGGGACAGAGAACACTGAAGCTTTCTTT.

The chain couples TRBV4-1 to TRBJ1-2; no clear D gene. The V gene's germline CDR1 is MGHRA and CDR2 YSYEKL. V lost 3 bases and J 4 bases, leaving 18 bases between the germline ends. CDR3 size: 16 residues. CDR3 residues: CASSHSLGYRTYGYTF. The CDR3 nucleotides are TGCGCCAGCAGCCATTCCTTAGGCTACAGAACCTATGGCTACACCTTC.

This clone was seen once. The CDR3 loop is CASSHSRGQGVNRFQETQYF. The CDR3 DNA sequence: TGTGCCAGCAGTCACTCCAGAGGACAGGGGGTTAATAGGTTCCAAGAGACCCAGTACTTC. The rearrangement uses TRBV2 and TRBJ2-5; 10 nucleotides agree with TRBD1. This CDR3 is built from 20 residues. V was clipped by 5 bases and J by 1 base; unmatched bases: 19. Per germline, CDR1 SNHLY and CDR2 FYNNEI.

The chain is built from TRBV5-1 and TRBJ2-7; 8 nucleotides line up with TRBD1. The CDR3 is 15 residues long. Per germline, CDR1 SGHRS and CDR2 YFSETQ. V lost 4 bases and J lost 1; bases outside the gene matches: 7. The CDR3 DNA sequence: TGCGCCAGCAGCATTCAGGGGGCAGGGTCCTACGAGCAGTACTTC. Its translation is CASSIQGAGSYEQYF.

This chain links TRBV7-2 with TRBJ2-2; TRBD1 is a possible D gene (5 bases). V lost 0 bases and J lost 5, with 13 bases in between. This CDR3 has 16 residues. Germline CDR1 reads SGHTA; CDR2 reads FQGNSA. The CDR3 protein is CASSLARGRSTGELFF. In DNA, the CDR3 is TGTGCCAGCAGCTTAGCAAGGGGAAGAAGTACCGGGGAGCTGTTTTTT.

V gene TRBV7-2 combines with J gene TRBJ1-1; TRBD1 agrees at 7 bases. The CDR3 has 15 residues. Germline CDR1 SGHTA, CDR2 FQGNSA. Trimming cost V 7 bases and J 0 bases; bases outside gene matches: 8. The CDR3 nucleotides are TGTGCCAGCACCCGAGAGGACAGGTTGAACACTGAAGCTTTCTTT. It is translated as CASTREDRLNTEAFF.

This chain uses TRBV11-2 with TRBJ2-7; 11 nucleotides line up with TRBD2. This CDR3 has 17 amino acids. From germline, CDR1 is SGHAT and CDR2 FQNNGV. V was pared by 5 bases and J by 3 bases, with 12 bases of the junction left unmatched. The CDR3 reads CASSPGLAGGYIYEQYF. The CDR3 DNA follows: TGTGCCAGCAGCCCTGGCCTAGCGGGGGGATACATCTACGAGCAGTACTTC.

The V and J genes are TRBV5-1 and TRBJ1-1, with a tentative D call TRBD1 (5 bases). The V end lost 1 base, the J end lost 6 bases, and 13 bases lay between the germline ends. CDR1 is SGHRS and CDR2 is YFSETQ in the germline V gene. The CDR3 extends over 14 amino acids. The CDR3 region has the DNA TGCGCCAGCAGCTTGCGGGGGGAGGTCCCTGAAGCTTTCTTT. It translates to CASSLRGEVPEAFF.

The rearrangement uses TRBV6-1 and TRBJ2-7, with 8 bases aligning to TRBD1. The CDR3 contains 14 residues. Germline V gene data show CDR1 as MNHNS and CDR2 as SASEGT. Trimming removed 6 bases from V and 4 bases from J; junction bases left unmatched: 8. In DNA form, the CDR3 reads TGTGCCAGCAGCCGAACAGGGGACAGGTACGAGCAGTACTTC. Residues: CASSRTGDRYEQYF.

The V gene is TRBV18, the J gene TRBJ1-6, with TRBD1 identical over 8 bases. The CDR3 is 15 residues long. Germline CDR1 KGHSH, CDR2 LQKENI. V lost 5 bases and J lost 8; bases outside the gene matches: 8. The CDR3 sequence: CASSRVTGGDSPLHF. CDR3 nucleotides: TGTGCCAGCTCAAGAGTTACAGGGGGTGATTCACCCCTCCACTTT.

This clone has only one observation. The chain couples TRBV6-1 to TRBJ2-7; 7 bases fit TRBD1. V was clipped by 6 bases and J by 0 bases; unmatched bases: 8. The CDR3 covers 15 residues. The germline gives CDR1 MNHNS, CDR2 SASEGT. The CDR3 sequence is CASRLQGLSSYEQYF. The CDR3 nucleotides read TGTGCCAGCAGGTTACAGGGGCTTAGCTCCTACGAGCAGTACTTC.